The 17 T cell receptor beta chains given below trace back to one sample, sequenced in a study of graft-versus-host responses after intestinal transplantation. Sequenced by immunoSEQ multiplex PCR; TCRdb stores in-frame clones only, minus some. The sample lists roughly 120,000 clones; 90% were seen once. Their recognized antigens are unknown. Source: unstimulated CD4+ T cells sorted from spleen or lymph node cells, taken before intestinal transplant. These receptors were taken from a human donor who received an intestinal transplant.

The genes are TRBV7-2 and TRBJ1-2; TRBD1 matches 8 bases. V shed 7 bases, J shed 6 bases, and the junction held 10 bases outside the gene matches. The germline V gene has CDR1 SGHTA and CDR2 FQGNSA. The CDR3 sequence is 14 residues long. CDR3 nucleotides: TGTGCCAGCACCACCCCAGGACAGGGTAATGGCTACACCTTC. This gives the protein CASTTPGQGNGYTF.

The chain is built from TRBV12-1 and TRBJ1-5; the table's D call, TRBD1, was not checked against the DNA. TRBV12-1 is a known pseudogene. The CDR3 has 14 amino acids. The CDR3 DNA reads as TGTGCCAGCAGCTTTGACAGGGTCAATCAGCCCCAGCATTTT. Protein product: CASSFDRVNQPQHF.

Written as DNA, the CDR3 is TGCAGCGCGGGCCTAGCGGGAGGACAGACCCAGTACTTC. This encodes CSAGLAGGQTQYF. The chain has TRBV29-1 and TRBJ2-5, with TRBD2 matching 11 bases. With 7 bases clipped from V and 6 bases from J, the junction kept 7 bases outside the gene matches. The CDR3 sequence is 13 residues long. The germline V gene encodes CDR1 SQVTM and CDR2 ANQGSEA.

The CDR3 DNA reads as TGTGCCAGTAGTTCTAGGAACACCGGGGAGCTGTTTTTT. Amino acid sequence: CASSSRNTGELFF. The chain is built from TRBV19 and TRBJ2-2; D call uncertain. CDR1 LNHDA and CDR2 SQIVND come from the germline V gene (reference sequence). V was cut by 5 bases and J by 1 base, with 5 bases left in between. There are 13 residues in the CDR3.

This chain links TRBV19 with TRBJ1-6, with D unclear. Looked up from germline, CDR1 is LNHDA and CDR2 is SQIVND (reference sequence). The CDR3 has 13 amino acids. The germline V and J ends were trimmed by 1 base and 12 bases, with 10 bases remaining between them. In DNA, the CDR3 is TGTGCCAGTAGTATAGCGGGTTCGGGACCCCTCCACTTT. Translation: CASSIAGSGPLHF.

The chain has TRBV10-2 and TRBJ2-2, with 14 positions matching TRBD2. CDR3 length: 19 residues. The V gene end was trimmed by 4 bases and the J gene end by 4 bases; junction bases not matched to a gene: 11. Germline V gene lookup returns CDR1 WSHSY and CDR2 SAAADI. The CDR3 loop is CASSGASGTSGRITGELFF. Here the CDR3 DNA reads TGCGCCAGCAGTGGAGCAAGCGGGACTAGCGGGAGAATCACCGGGGAGCTGTTTTTT.

This clone was detected once. J is TRBJ1-2 and V is TRBV5-1; the D is unclear. V was trimmed by 4 bases and J by 0 bases, leaving 10 bases between them. CDR3 size: 14 residues. Per germline, CDR1 SGHRS and CDR2 YFSETQ. CDR3 loop: CASSPSVANYGYTF. CDR3 sequence (DNA): TGCGCCAGCAGCCCGAGTGTAGCTAACTATGGCTACACCTTC.

The chain carries TRBV5-1 and TRBJ2-5; no reliable D call. CDR1 and CDR2 from the germline V gene are SGHRS and YFSETQ. The germline V and J ends were trimmed by 2 bases and 1 base, with 9 bases remaining between them. The CDR3 contains 14 residues. CDR3 bases: TGCGCCAGCAGCTTTGGTCCGGTCCAAGAGACCCAGTACTTC. This encodes CASSFGPVQETQYF.

The chain joins TRBV5-1 to TRBJ2-5; D gene unclear. The CDR3 is 14 residues long. Trimming removed 1 base at V and 5 bases at J, with 12 bases between. Germline V CDR1 and CDR2: SGHRS, YFSETQ. CDR3 amino acids: CASSLRSVRETQYF. The CDR3 DNA is TGCGCCAGCAGCTTGAGGTCCGTGCGGGAGACCCAGTACTTC.

J is TRBJ2-3 and V is TRBV27; possible D gene TRBD2, 6 bases. This CDR3 contains 15 residues. CDR1 is MNHEY, CDR2 SMNVEV, per germline (reference sequence). Deletions cut 3 bases from V and 2 bases from J, with 12 bases between. The CDR3 coding sequence is TGTGCCAGCAGTTTGGTTGGGGACTTCACAGATACGCAGTATTTT. Amino acids: CASSLVGDFTDTQYF.

The rearrangement links TRBV19 to TRBJ2-1; 12 bases are shared with TRBD2. Germline CDR1 LNHDA, CDR2 SQIVND (reference sequence). V lost 8 bases to trimming and J lost 3 bases; unmatched junction nucleotides: 5. The CDR3 consists of 15 residues. CDR3 region: CASRRLAGVYNEQFF. In nucleotides, the CDR3 is TGTGCCAGTCGTCGACTAGCGGGAGTCTACAATGAGCAGTTCTTC. The full variable domain, in which reference TRBV19 and TRBJ2-1 provide the parts outside the CDR3, is DGGITQSPKYLFRKEGQNVTLSCEQNLNHDAMYWYRQDPGQGLRLIYYSQIVNDFQKGDIAEGYSVSREKKESFPLTVTSAQKNPTAFYLCASRRLAGVYNEQFFGPGTRLTVL.

The chain employs TRBV7-9 and TRBJ2-7, with TRBD1 as a possible D gene (6 bases). The CDR3 runs 13 residues. CDR1 and CDR2 (germline): SEHNR, FQNEAQ (reference sequence). The V and J ends lost 2 bases and 4 bases respectively, with 9 bases between them. CDR3 nucleotide sequence: TGTGCCAGCAGCTTAACTCAGGGGTACGAGCAGTACTTC. Encoded protein: CASSLTQGYEQYF.

The chain joins TRBV6-1 to TRBJ1-5; perhaps TRBD1 as D (5 bases). Trimming shortened V by 4 bases and J by 2 bases, and 15 bases separated the two germline ends. The CDR3 runs to 16 residues. Germline CDR1 and CDR2: MNHNS and SASEGT. CDR3 nucleotides: TGTGCCAGCAGTGTACGGGGGTCTATTCGCAATCAGCCCCAGCATTTT. Translating it yields CASSVRGSIRNQPQHF.

The count of this clone is one. This rearrangement joins TRBV7-9 to TRBJ1-5, with 7 bases identical to TRBD1. Trimming took 5 bases from V and 5 from J; bases not matched to a gene: 3. The CDR3 runs to 13 residues. Looked up from germline, CDR1 is SEHNR and CDR2 is FQNEAQ (reference sequence). The CDR3 sequence is CASSLQGYQPQHF. CDR3 DNA sequence: TGTGCCAGCAGCCTACAGGGGTATCAGCCCCAGCATTTT.

The genes are TRBV10-3 and TRBJ2-3; D is uncertain. This CDR3 comprises 11 residues. Germline CDR1 is ENHRY and CDR2 is SYGVKD. V lost 4 bases to trimming and J lost 3 bases, with 2 bases between them. The CDR3: CAISVTDTQYF. For the CDR3, the DNA is TGTGCCATCAGTGTAACAGATACGCAGTATTTT.

The CDR3 here is CAISPGAQGEPQHF. The CDR3, as DNA: TGTGCCATCAGCCCAGGGGCTCAAGGTGAGCCCCAGCATTTT. The J gene is TRBJ1-5, the V gene TRBV10-3, with a possible D match to TRBD1 (6 bases). V lost 6 bases to trimming and J lost 8 bases, with 17 bases between them. Looked up from germline, CDR1 is ENHRY and CDR2 is SYGVKD. This CDR3 comprises 14 residues.

The rearrangement joins TRBV10-3 to TRBJ1-2; 10 bases are a match to TRBD1. Trimming removed 7 bases from V and 7 bases from J; junction bases left unmatched: 9. The CDR3 is 14 residues long. CDR1 and CDR2 from the germline V gene are ENHRY and SYGVKD. The CDR3 region is CAITGDRGTIGYTF. CDR3 nucleotides: TGTGCCATCACTGGGGACAGGGGAACAATTGGCTACACCTTC.